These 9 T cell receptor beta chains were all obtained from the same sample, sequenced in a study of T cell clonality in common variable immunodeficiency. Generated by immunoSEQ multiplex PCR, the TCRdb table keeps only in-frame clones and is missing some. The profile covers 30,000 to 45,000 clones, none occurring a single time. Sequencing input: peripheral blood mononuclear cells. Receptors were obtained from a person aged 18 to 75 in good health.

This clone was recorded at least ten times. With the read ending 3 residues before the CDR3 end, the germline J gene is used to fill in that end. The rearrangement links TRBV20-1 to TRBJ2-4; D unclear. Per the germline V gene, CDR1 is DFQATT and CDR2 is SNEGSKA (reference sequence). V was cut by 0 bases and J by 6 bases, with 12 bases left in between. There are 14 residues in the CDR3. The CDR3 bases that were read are TGCAGTGCTAGAGATGACCCTTCGGGAAACATT. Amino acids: CSARDDPSGNI. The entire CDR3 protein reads CSARDDPSGNIQYF.

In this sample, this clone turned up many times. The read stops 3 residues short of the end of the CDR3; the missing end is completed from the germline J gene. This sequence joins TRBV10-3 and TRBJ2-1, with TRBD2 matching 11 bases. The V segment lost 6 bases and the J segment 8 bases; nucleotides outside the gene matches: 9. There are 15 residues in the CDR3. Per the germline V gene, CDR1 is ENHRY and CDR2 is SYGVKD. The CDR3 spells CAIRLAGGPPDEQFF. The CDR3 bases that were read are TGTGCCATCAGGTTAGCGGGAGGGCCCCCAGATGAG.

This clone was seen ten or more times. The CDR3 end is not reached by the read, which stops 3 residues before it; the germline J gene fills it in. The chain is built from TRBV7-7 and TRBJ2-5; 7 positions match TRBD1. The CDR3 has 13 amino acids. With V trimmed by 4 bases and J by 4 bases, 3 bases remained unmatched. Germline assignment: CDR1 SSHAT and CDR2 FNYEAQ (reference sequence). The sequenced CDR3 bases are TGTGCCAGCAGCTCCGACAGGGCAGAGACC. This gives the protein CASSSDRAET. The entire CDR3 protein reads CASSSDRAETQYF.

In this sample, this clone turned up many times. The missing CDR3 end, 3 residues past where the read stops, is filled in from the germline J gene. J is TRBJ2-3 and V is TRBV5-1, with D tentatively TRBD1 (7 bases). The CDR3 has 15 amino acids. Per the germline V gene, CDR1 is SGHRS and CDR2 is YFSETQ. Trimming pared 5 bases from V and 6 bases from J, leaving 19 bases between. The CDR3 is CASRFAGGGGDTQYF. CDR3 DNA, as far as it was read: TGCGCCAGCAGATTCGCAGGGGGTGGAGGGGATACG. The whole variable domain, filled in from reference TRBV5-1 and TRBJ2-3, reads KAGVTQTPRYLIKTRGQQVTLSCSPISGHRSVSWYQQTPGQGLQFLFEYFSETQRNKGNFPGRFSGRQFSNSRSEMNVSTLELGDSALYLCASRFAGGGGDTQYFGPGTRLTVL.

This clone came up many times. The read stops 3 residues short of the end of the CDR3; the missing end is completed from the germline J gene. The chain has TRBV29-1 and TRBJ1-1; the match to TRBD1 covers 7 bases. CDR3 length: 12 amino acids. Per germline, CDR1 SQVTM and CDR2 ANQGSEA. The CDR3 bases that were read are TGCAGCGTGAAATTGGGACAGCAAGAA. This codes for CSVKLGQQE. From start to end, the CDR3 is CSVKLGQQEAFF.

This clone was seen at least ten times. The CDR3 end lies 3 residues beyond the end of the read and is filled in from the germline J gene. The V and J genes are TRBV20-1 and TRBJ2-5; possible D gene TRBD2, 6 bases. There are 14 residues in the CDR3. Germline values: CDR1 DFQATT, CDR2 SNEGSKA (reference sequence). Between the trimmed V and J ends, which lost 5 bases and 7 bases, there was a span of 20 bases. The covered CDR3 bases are TGCAGTGCTCCGCGGGATTCTTCTGCGGGGACC. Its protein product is CSAPRDSSAGT. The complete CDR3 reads CSAPRDSSAGTQYF.

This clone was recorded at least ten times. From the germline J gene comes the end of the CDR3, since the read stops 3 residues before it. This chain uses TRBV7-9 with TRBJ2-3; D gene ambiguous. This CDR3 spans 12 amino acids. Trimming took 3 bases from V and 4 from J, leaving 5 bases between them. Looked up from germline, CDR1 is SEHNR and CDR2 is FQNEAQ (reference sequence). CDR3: CASSFIADTQYF. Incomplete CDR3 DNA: TGTGCCAGCAGCTTTATAGCAGATACG.

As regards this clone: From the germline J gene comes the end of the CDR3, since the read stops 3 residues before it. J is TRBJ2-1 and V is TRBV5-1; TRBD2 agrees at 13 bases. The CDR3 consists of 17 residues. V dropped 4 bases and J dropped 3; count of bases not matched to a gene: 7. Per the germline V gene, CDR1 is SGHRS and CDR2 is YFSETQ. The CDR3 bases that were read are TGCGCCAGCAGCCTAGGGACTAGCGGGACTGTCTACAATGAG. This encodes CASSLGTSGTVYNE. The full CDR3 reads CASSLGTSGTVYNEQFF.

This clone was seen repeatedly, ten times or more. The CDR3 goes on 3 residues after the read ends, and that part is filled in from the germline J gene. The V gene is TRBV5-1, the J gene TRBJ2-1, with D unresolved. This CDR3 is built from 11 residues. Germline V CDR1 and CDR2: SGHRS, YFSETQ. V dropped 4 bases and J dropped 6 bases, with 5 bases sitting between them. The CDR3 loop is CASSAGNEQFF. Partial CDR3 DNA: TGCGCCAGCAGCGCCGGCAATGAG.